This paragraph covers one T cell receptor beta chain sequence. RNA totalling 0.5 to 1 ug underwent reverse transcription with random hexamers. TCRdb re-derived calls from the immunoSEQ multiplex PCR reads in MiXCR, one entry per CDR3 protein. The table records 100,000 to 150,000 distinct CDR3 sequences, around 94% of them present only once. This sample is drawn from a study of CD8 T cells in Susac syndrome. The CDR3 is made up of 13 amino acids. Germline V gene sequence: CDR1 MNHEY, CDR2 SVGAGI. The V end was cut by 6 bases, the J end by 2 bases, with 10 bases between. The rearrangement links TRBV6-5 to TRBJ1-2; D not resolved. This clonotype was sampled from a human donor in good health. Sequencing was performed on CD4+ T cells from PBMCs. The CDR3 nucleotides are TGTGCCAGCAGCCGCAATACAAACTATGGCTACACCTTC. Protein product: CASSRNTNYGYTF.